Given below is one T cell receptor beta chain in context. Its antigen is as yet unknown. These data are taken from a study of beta chain features in type 1 diabetes. Study-level points and caveats: TCRB CDR3s from Type 1 diabetes patients were moderately but significantly shorter in all four CD4+ subsets.

CDR3 length: 15 residues. Looked up from germline, CDR1 is SGHNT and CDR2 is YYREEE (reference sequence). J was trimmed by 4 bases and V by 2 bases; bases with no gene match: 1. Every isolated RNA sample was fully reverse transcribed, so sequencing captured expressed TCRB transcripts. This table comes from immunoSEQ multiplex PCR, and its TCRdb copy is limited to in-frame clones, with some not included. The data show hundreds of thousands of clones, with around 9.9% seen just once and 0.017% held by the top ten. The origin of this receptor is a young man with type 1 diabetes. The sequencing sample was made of naive CD4+ T cells from blood. The chain links TRBV5-4 to TRBJ2-2, with 11 bases matching TRBD2. The CDR3 loop reads CASSFTSGGTGELFF. The CDR3, as DNA: TGTGCCAGCAGCTTTACTAGCGGGGGCACCGGGGAGCTGTTTTTT. Full variable domain (rest looked up from reference TRBV5-4 and TRBJ2-2): ETGVTQSPTHLIKTRGQQVTLRCSSQSGHNTVSWYQQALGQGPQFIFQYYREEENGRGNFPPRFSGLQFPNYSSELNVNALELDDSALYLCASSFTSGGTGELFFGEGSRLTVL.